The source of this T cell receptor beta chain is a study of memory CD4+ T cells and cytomegalovirus serostatus. Per the germline V gene, CDR1 is MGHRA and CDR2 is YSYEKL. The ends were cut back, 1 base at V and 3 bases at J, with 15 bases in the middle. This CDR3 contains 16 residues. Single viable CD3+CD4+CD8-CD45RO+ cells were sorted as the memory CD4+ T cells. Overall study results and limits: Median bootstrapped AUC for CMV status was about 0.94 originally, 0.9 to 0.93 US-trained.

As concerns this clone: Antigen: not known.

The assay was immunoSEQ multiplex PCR, and TCRdb's table has in-frame clones only and misses some. The sample shows tens of thousands of clones, 82% of them seen only once. This sequence was found in an adult in good health and CMV-seronegative. The chain employs TRBV4-1 and TRBJ1-2; D may be TRBD1 (5 bases). The source material was memory CD4+ T cells from blood. The CDR3 loop reads CASSQVLGRRYYGYTF. In DNA form, the CDR3 reads TGCGCCAGCAGCCAAGTTTTGGGGCGCAGGTACTATGGCTACACCTTC.